Listed here are 5 T cell receptor beta chains from one sample, sequenced in a study of T cells in localized non-small cell lung cancer. Sequenced by immunoSEQ multiplex PCR; TCRdb stores in-frame clones only, minus some. The sample consists of about 3,700 clones, approximately 31% of them appearing once. Sequencing used normal lung tissue next to the tumor, obtained before any cancer treatment. Receptors were obtained from a male donor at least 60 years old with stage III lung adenocarcinoma.

Only a few counts were recorded for this clone. V gene TRBV11-3 combines with J gene TRBJ2-3; tentative D call: TRBD2 (6 bases). Germline CDR1 is SGHNT and CDR2 is YENEEA. The CDR3 totals 15 residues. V lost 4 bases and J lost 1, with 12 bases in between. The CDR3 DNA reads as TGTGCCAGCAGCTCTCGGCCTAGCGGCACAGATACGCAGTATTTT. Its translation: CASSSRPSGTDTQYF.

The table lists this clone with a few counts. The chain recombines TRBV28 with TRBJ1-2; D remains unclear. The CDR3 has 12 amino acids. The germline V gene has CDR1 MDHEN and CDR2 SYDVKM. The ends were cut back, 6 bases at V and 4 bases at J, with 9 bases in the middle. The CDR3 DNA reads TGTGCCAGCAGAGGCAGACTCTATGGCTACACCTTC. Residues: CASRGRLYGYTF.

The table lists this clone with a few counts. The V and J genes are TRBV6-8 and TRBJ2-2; no reliable D call. CDR3 size: 15 residues. From germline, CDR1 is MNHGY and CDR2 SAAAGT. V was shortened by 5 bases and J by 1 base, with 11 bases between the two germline ends. The CDR3 coding sequence is TGTGCCAGCAGTAGTAATGGAGAGAACACCGGGGAGCTGTTTTTT. This translates into CASSSNGENTGELFF.

This clone was seen a few times. The V call is TRBV9, the J call TRBJ2-1, with 13 positions matching TRBD2. Trimming took 3 bases from V and 4 from J; bases not matched to a gene: 7. The CDR3 loop spans 17 amino acids. CDR1 SGDLS and CDR2 YYNGEE come from the germline V gene. CDR3 region: CASSARELAGGYNEQFF. The CDR3, as DNA: TGTGCCAGCAGCGCTAGAGAACTAGCGGGAGGGTACAATGAGCAGTTCTTC.

This clone was seen just once. This chain joins TRBV18 and TRBJ2-1; 9 nucleotides line up with TRBD1. Trimming cost V 8 bases and J 3 bases; bases outside gene matches: 8. The CDR3 extends over 15 amino acids. CDR1 and CDR2 from the germline V gene are KGHSH and LQKENI. The CDR3 DNA sequence: TGTGCCAGCCTGGGTGGACAGGGGTACTACAATGAGCAGTTCTTC. Amino acid sequence: CASLGGQGYYNEQFF.